The 16 T cell receptor beta chains below come from one sample, sequenced in a study of T cell responses to AZD1222 COVID-19 vaccine. The method was immunoSEQ multiplex PCR; TCRdb's version includes in-frame clones alone and lacks a portion of them. The profile shows 100,000 to 150,000 clones, about 87% of them singletons. The sample here was peripheral blood, taken on day 0 of AZD1222 vaccination. The origin of the receptors is an adult in good health.

The chain links TRBV29-1 to TRBJ1-2; tentative D call: TRBD1 (5 bases). Germline V CDR1 and CDR2: SQVTM, ANQGSEA. Trimming left V 3 bases short and J 3 bases short, with 8 bases between. CDR3 length: 12 residues. The CDR3 nucleotides read TGCAGCGTTGAGAAGACAGACTATGGCTACACCTTC. It codes for CSVEKTDYGYTF.

V usage is TRBV11-2 and J usage is TRBJ1-4; TRBD1 might be the D (5 bases). V lost 5 bases, J lost 7 bases, and 17 bases lay in between. Germline-derived CDR1 and CDR2 are SGHAT and FQNNGV. The CDR3 has 15 residues. For the CDR3, the DNA is TGTGCCAGCAGCCCCCGAACCGGCGGGGGTGAAAAACTGTTTTTT. It translates to CASSPRTGGGEKLFF.

The V gene is TRBV10-3, the J gene TRBJ2-3, with 10 bases fitting TRBD2. Germline V lookup: CDR1 ENHRY, CDR2 SYGVKD. This CDR3 comprises 14 residues. V was clipped by 10 bases and J by 0 bases; unmatched bases: 4. CDR3 in DNA: TGTGCCACCCTAGCGGGGGCTAGCACAGATACGCAGTATTTT. This codes for CATLAGASTDTQYF.

The chain employs TRBV29-1 and TRBJ1-1, with unresolved D. V was shortened by 1 base and J by 0 bases, with 6 bases between the two germline ends. The CDR3 has 13 amino acids. CDR1 is SQVTM, CDR2 ANQGSEA, per germline. CDR3 residues: CSVEVFVNTEAFF. The DNA for the CDR3 is TGCAGCGTTGAAGTATTCGTGAACACTGAAGCTTTCTTT.

The chain employs TRBV7-6 and TRBJ2-6; D is ambiguous. Germline CDR1 and CDR2: SGHVS and FNYEAQ. The CDR3 loop spans 15 amino acids. Trimming took off 5 bases at V and 2 bases at J, with 10 bases between the two ends. CDR3 in DNA: TGTGCCAGCAGCCTCCAAGTAGCTGGGGCCAACGTCCTGACTTTC. Translation gives CASSLQVAGANVLTF.

The V gene is TRBV27, the J gene TRBJ1-2; 7 nucleotides line up with TRBD1. The CDR3 loop spans 14 amino acids. The germline gives CDR1 MNHEY, CDR2 SMNVEV (reference sequence). V was pared by 5 bases and J by 5 bases, with 8 bases of the junction left unmatched. The CDR3, as DNA: TGTGCCAGCAGTCCCCAGACAGGGTTATATGGCTACACCTTC. Its translation is CASSPQTGLYGYTF.

The gene calls are TRBV27 and TRBJ2-7; D not certain. Trimming removed 8 bases from V and 1 base from J, with 6 bases in between. CDR3 length: 11 residues. The V gene's germline CDR1 is MNHEY and CDR2 SMNVEV (reference sequence). The CDR3 is CASGSSYEQYF. The CDR3 DNA is TGTGCCAGCGGATCTTCCTACGAGCAGTACTTC.

The rearrangement uses TRBV29-1 and TRBJ1-1, with a weak D call TRBD1 (6 bases). The CDR3 loop spans 12 amino acids. V was pared by 6 bases and J by 1 base, with 9 bases between. Germline assignment: CDR1 SQVTM and CDR2 ANQGSEA. As DNA, the CDR3 is TGCAGCGTACAGGGCTGGAACACTGAAGCTTTCTTT. This encodes CSVQGWNTEAFF. Full variable domain (missing parts from reference TRBV29-1 and TRBJ1-1): SAVISQKPSRDICQRGTSLTIQCQVDSQVTMMFWYRQQPGQSLTLIATANQGSEATYESGFVIDKFPISRPNLTFSTLTVSNMSPEDSSIYLCSVQGWNTEAFFGQGTRLTVV.

CDR3 in DNA: TGTGCCAGCAGTCGCCGATCGACTAGCGGGGGGGCGTCGTACTTC. It codes for CASSRRSTSGGASYF. V and J are TRBV6-2 or TRBV6-3 and TRBJ2-7, with TRBD2 matching over 14 bases. The germline V gene has CDR1 MNHEY and CDR2 SVGEGT. The CDR3 is made up of 15 amino acids. V shed 5 bases, J shed 12 bases, and the junction held 12 bases outside the gene matches.

The chain employs TRBV2 and TRBJ1-6; 10 bases line up with TRBD1. With V trimmed by 6 bases and J by 7 bases, 3 bases remained unmatched. CDR3 length equals 14 residues. The germline V gene encodes CDR1 SNHLY and CDR2 FYNNEI. CDR3 nucleotides: TGTGCCAGCAGGGGACAGGGGTGGAATTCACCCCTCCACTTT. Encoded protein: CASRGQGWNSPLHF.

This chain connects TRBV27 to TRBJ1-1, with D uncertain. V was cut by 6 bases and J by 3 bases, with 11 bases left in between. Germline values: CDR1 MNHEY, CDR2 SMNVEV (reference sequence). The CDR3 is made up of 13 amino acids. This CDR3 reads CASRVGWDTEAFF. The CDR3, as DNA: TGTGCCAGCAGGGTCGGGTGGGACACTGAAGCTTTCTTT.

This clone has just one count. V usage is TRBV19 and J usage is TRBJ2-7; 7 bases match TRBD1. The CDR3 contains 13 residues. Germline values: CDR1 LNHDA, CDR2 SQIVND (reference sequence). V dropped 7 bases and J dropped 4; count of bases not matched to a gene: 7. The CDR3 nucleotides are TGTGCCAGTAAGGGGACAGCTAATTACGAGCAGTACTTC. Translation: CASKGTANYEQYF.

This chain links TRBV2 with TRBJ1-1; D gene ambiguous. This CDR3 is 13 amino acids long. Germline V gene data show CDR1 as SNHLY and CDR2 as FYNNEI. With 6 bases removed from V and 1 base from J, the gap between germline ends came to 9 bases. This CDR3 is CASRGFRNTEAFF. CDR3 coding DNA: TGTGCCAGCAGGGGATTTAGGAACACTGAAGCTTTCTTT.

This chain uses TRBV5-4 with TRBJ1-2; maybe TRBD1 (6 bases). CDR1 SGHNT and CDR2 YYREEE come from the germline V gene (reference sequence). Between the trimmed V and J ends, which lost 1 base and 8 bases, there was a span of 9 bases. The CDR3 spans 12 residues. Written as DNA, the CDR3 is TGTGCCAGCAGCTTGACAGGGAAGGGCTACACCTTC. Translation: CASSLTGKGYTF.

Only one count was recorded for this clone. The junction does not match germline at one end; this may be a read error. The chain links TRBV7-7 to TRBJ2-3, with D possibly matching TRBD1 (7 bases). From germline, CDR1 is SSHAT and CDR2 FNYEAQ (reference sequence). The CDR3 has 15 amino acids. Here the CDR3 DNA reads TGTGCTAGCAGCCCAGGGGGAGGAACCACAGATACGCAGTATTTT. It translates to CASSPGGGTTDTQYF.

The rearrangement uses TRBV29-1 and TRBJ2-3; TRBD2 might be the D (5 bases). The CDR3 has 14 amino acids. V was shortened by 7 bases and J by 2 bases, with 16 bases between the two germline ends. Per the germline V gene, CDR1 is SQVTM and CDR2 is ANQGSEA. CDR3 sequence: CSARLPDYTDTQYF. The CDR3 coding sequence is TGCAGCGCTAGACTCCCTGACTACACAGATACGCAGTATTTT.